This record covers a single T cell receptor beta chain. The PCR was carried out with 60 Vbeta primers and 13 Jbeta primers. Some clones are missing from TCRdb's copy, which holds only in-frame ones; the method was immunoSEQ multiplex PCR. The sample yields 100,000 to 150,000 clones, around four fifths seen once. This sample was included in a study of cytomegalovirus exposure and HLA in healthy donors. The germline V gene has CDR1 KGHSH and CDR2 LQKENI. Deletions cut 3 bases from V and 6 bases from J, with 15 bases between. CDR3 size: 14 residues. This receptor was obtained from a woman aged 40-49 years in good health and CMV-seropositive. The chain has TRBV18 and TRBJ2-7; tentative D call: TRBD1 (6 bases). The specimen was PBMCs. The CDR3 DNA reads TGTGCCAGCTCACCGGGACACACCGCAGGCGAGCAGTACTTC. This translates into CASSPGHTAGEQYF.